A single sample gave rise to the 3 T cell receptor beta chains below, sequenced in a study of cytomegalovirus exposure and HLA in healthy donors. Method: immunoSEQ multiplex PCR; TCRdb's copy keeps in-frame clones and lacks some. The sample includes about 49,000 clones, roughly nine tenths of them seen just once. Sequenced sample: PBMCs. These receptors came from a man aged 18-30 years in good health and CMV-seronegative.

V usage is TRBV19 and J usage is TRBJ2-2; 9 nucleotides align to TRBD2. Germline V gene sequence: CDR1 LNHDA, CDR2 SQIVND (reference sequence). This CDR3 is built from 15 residues. V was pared by 7 bases and J by 6 bases, with 9 bases of the junction left unmatched. This chain's CDR3 is CASMGVAGAAGELFF. CDR3 nucleotides: TGTGCCAGTATGGGAGTAGCGGGAGCAGCCGGGGAGCTGTTTTTT.

The V gene is TRBV2, the J gene TRBJ1-1; 7 nucleotides align to TRBD1. The germline CDR1 and CDR2 sequences are SNHLY and FYNNEI. The CDR3 has 13 amino acids. Losses at the gene ends were 7 bases for V and 6 bases for J; bases not matched to a gene: 8. CDR3 coding DNA: TGTGCCAGCATACGCCTCGGGACAGCTGAAGCTTTCTTT. As protein: CASIRLGTAEAFF.

The V and J genes are TRBV2 and TRBJ1-3, with D possibly being TRBD1 (5 bases). The germline V and J ends were trimmed by 6 bases and 0 bases, with 15 bases remaining between them. Germline values: CDR1 SNHLY, CDR2 FYNNEI. The CDR3 loop spans 16 amino acids. The DNA for the CDR3 is TGTGCCAGCAGGGAACTAACAGGACGCTCTGGAAACACCATATATTTT. Amino acid sequence: CASRELTGRSGNTIYF.